The following is a TCR beta chain sequence with its context. The data are from a study of OX40 agonist ivuxolimab in advanced cancers. TCRdb's table, derived via immunoSEQ multiplex PCR, lists solely in-frame clones and lacks some. Of 60,000 to 85,000 clones in the sample, about 77% are singletons; the top ten hold 1.5% to 2%. The CDR3 spans 15 residues. Germline loops: CDR1 MRHNA, CDR2 SNTAGT. V lost 0 bases and J 8 bases, leaving 16 bases between the germline ends. Source: CD4+ or CD8+ T cells sorted from blood, taken in a trial of the OX40 agonist ivuxolimab. This sequence was found in an adult with an advanced solid tumor such as melanoma, head and neck, liver or kidney cancer. This chain links TRBV6-4 with TRBJ1-2; perhaps TRBD1 as D (5 bases). The CDR3 region has the DNA TGTGCCAGCAGTGACTCGCCCTGGGGGGAGAAGGGCTACACCTTC. Translated, it gives CASSDSPWGEKGYTF.